This TCR beta chain was retrieved from a study of cytomegalovirus exposure and HLA in healthy donors. The CDR3 runs to 19 residues. Germline loops: CDR1 LNHDA, CDR2 SQIVND (reference sequence). V dropped 4 bases and J dropped 2; count of bases not matched to a gene: 16. The PCR was carried out with 60 Vbeta primers and 13 Jbeta primers. Assay: immunoSEQ multiplex PCR; the TCRdb copy retains only in-frame clones and omits some. The table lists about 210,000 clones, approximately 80% of them singletons. The TCR originated in a woman between 50 and 59 years old in good health and CMV-seropositive. Sequencing was performed on PBMCs. The V call is TRBV19, the J call TRBJ1-5; TRBD1 agrees at 8 bases. CDR3 in DNA: TGTGCCAGTAGTAAGGAGAGGACAGGGCGGATTTCGGGCAATCAGCCCCAGCATTTT. Encoded protein: CASSKERTGRISGNQPQHF.